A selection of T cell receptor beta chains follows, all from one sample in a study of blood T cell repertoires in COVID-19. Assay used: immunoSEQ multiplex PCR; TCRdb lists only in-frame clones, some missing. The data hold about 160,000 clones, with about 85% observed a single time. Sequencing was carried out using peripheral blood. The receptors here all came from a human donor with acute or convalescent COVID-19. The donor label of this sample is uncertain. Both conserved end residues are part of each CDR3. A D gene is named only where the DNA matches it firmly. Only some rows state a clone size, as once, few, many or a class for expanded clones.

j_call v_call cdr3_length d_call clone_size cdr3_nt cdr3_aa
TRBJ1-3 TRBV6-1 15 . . TGTGCCAGCAGTGAAGCAGGGAGCTCTGGAAACACCATATATTTT CASSEAGSSGNTIYF
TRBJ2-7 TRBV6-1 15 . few TGTGCCAGCAGTGACGTATCAGGGCCAACCTACGAGCAGTACTTC CASSDVSGPTYEQYF
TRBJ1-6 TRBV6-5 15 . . TGTGCCAGCAGTTATGTATGGGGGGGAGGTTCACCCCTCCACTTT CASSYVWGGGSPLHF
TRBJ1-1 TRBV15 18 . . TGTGCCACCAGCAGTCGATTAGCCCCGGGAGGGGGAATTGTTGAAGCTTTCTTT CATSSRLAPGGGIVEAFF
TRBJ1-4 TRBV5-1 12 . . TGCGCCAGCAGCCCGGGGAATGAAAAACTGTTTTTT CASSPGNEKLFF
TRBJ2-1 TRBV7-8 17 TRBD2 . TGTGCCAGCAGGGCCCCGGGGGGGCGGGGGAGTAAAAATGAGCAGTTCTTC CASRAPGGRGSKNEQFF
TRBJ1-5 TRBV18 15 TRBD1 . TGTGCCAGCTCACGTGGACAGGGAAGCAATCAGCCCCAGCATTTT CASSRGQGSNQPQHF
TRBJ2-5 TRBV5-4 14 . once TGTGCCAGCAGCCCCCCGACAGCCCCGGGGACCCAGTACTTC CASSPPTAPGTQYF
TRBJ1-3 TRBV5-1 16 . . TGCGCCAGCAGCGATGCGACTACCGTCTCTGGAAACACCATATATTTT CASSDATTVSGNTIYF
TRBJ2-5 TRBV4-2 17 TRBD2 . TGTGCCAGCAGCCAAGATAGGCCGGGGGGTCCCCAAGAGACCCAGTACTTC CASSQDRPGGPQETQYF
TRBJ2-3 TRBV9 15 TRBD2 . TGTGCCAGCAGCTCCGGACTAGCGACCACAGATACGCAGTATTTT CASSSGLATTDTQYF
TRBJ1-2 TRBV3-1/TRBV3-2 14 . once TGTGCCAGCAGCCAAGATCGGGGAAACTATGGCTACACCTTC CASSQDRGNYGYTF
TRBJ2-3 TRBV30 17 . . TGTGCCTGGAGTGTCGGGGGTCCAGGTAGAAGCACAGATACGCAGTATTTT CAWSVGGPGRSTDTQYF
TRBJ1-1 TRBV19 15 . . TGTGCCAGTGCCTCCAGGGCGGGATACATCTCTGAAGCTTTCTTT CASASRAGYISEAFF
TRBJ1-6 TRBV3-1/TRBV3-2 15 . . TGTGCCAGCAGCCAATGGAAAGGGGCGAATTCACCCCTCCACTTT CASSQWKGANSPLHF
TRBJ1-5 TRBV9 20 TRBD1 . TGTGCCAGCAGCTCACGGGACAGGGGGTGGGAATACTATAGCAATCAGCCCCAGCATTTT CASSSRDRGWEYYSNQPQHF
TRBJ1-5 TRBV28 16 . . TGTGCCAGCAGTTTATTGAGGGAATATAGCAATCAGCCCCAGCATTTT CASSLLREYSNQPQHF
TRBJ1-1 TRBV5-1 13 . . TGCGCCAGCCGGGACACATGGAACACTGAAGCTTTCTTT CASRDTWNTEAFF
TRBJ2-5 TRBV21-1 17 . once TGTGCCAGCAGCAAAGCCAATAGAGGGGGGGCTGAAGAGACCCAGTACTTC CASSKANRGGAEETQYF
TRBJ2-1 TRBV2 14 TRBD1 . TGTGCCAGCCATTCCGGGACAGCCCTCAATGAGCAGTTCTTC CASHSGTALNEQFF
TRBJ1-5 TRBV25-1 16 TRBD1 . TGTGCCAGCACCGAAACGGACAGGGTAGGCAATCAGCCCCAGCATTTT CASTETDRVGNQPQHF
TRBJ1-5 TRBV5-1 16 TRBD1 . TGCGCCAGCAGCTTGGCGGGACAGGGGGCAGGTCAGCCCCAGCATTTT CASSLAGQGAGQPQHF
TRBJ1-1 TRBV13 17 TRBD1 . TGTGCCAGCAGCTTGGGCCCGTACAGGGGGATGAACACTGAAGCTTTCTTT CASSLGPYRGMNTEAFF
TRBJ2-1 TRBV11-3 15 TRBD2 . TGTGCCAGCAGCTTCACGGGGGGGCAGGGGAATGAGCAGTTCTTC CASSFTGGQGNEQFF
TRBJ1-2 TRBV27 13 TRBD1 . TGTGCCAGCCGGACAGGGAGCAACTATGGCTACACCTTC CASRTGSNYGYTF
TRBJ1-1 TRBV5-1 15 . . TGCGCCAGCGGTCGGGGTCTTTCAAGGGACACTGAAGCTTTCTTT CASGRGLSRDTEAFF
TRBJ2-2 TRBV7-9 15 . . TGTGCCAGCAGCTTAGCGCAGGGGAACCCCGGGGAGCTGTTTTTT CASSLAQGNPGELFF
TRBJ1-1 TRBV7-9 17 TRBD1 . TGTGCCAGCAGTTACCCTATCAGGGGGCGCGGGGACACTGAAGCTTTCTTT CASSYPIRGRGDTEAFF
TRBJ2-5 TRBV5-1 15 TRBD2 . TGCGCCAGCAGCTTGGCAGCGGGGGGCCAAGAGACCCAGTACTTC CASSLAAGGQETQYF
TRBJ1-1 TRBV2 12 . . TGTGCCAGCAGGCGGTTGAACACTGAAGCTTTCTTT CASRRLNTEAFF
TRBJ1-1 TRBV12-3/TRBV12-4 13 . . TGTGCCAGCAGTTTGACAGAAAAAGGGGAAGCTTTCTTT CASSLTEKGEAFF
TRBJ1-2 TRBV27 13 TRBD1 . TGTGCCAGCAGTTTTAGGGACAGTACTGGCTACACCTTC CASSFRDSTGYTF
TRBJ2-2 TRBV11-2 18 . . TGTGCCAGCAGCTTAGTGGCGCCGGGGGGCCTCAACACCGGGGAGCTGTTTTTT CASSLVAPGGLNTGELFF
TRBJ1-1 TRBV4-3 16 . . TGCGCCAGCAGCCAAGCGGCAGGCCATCTGAACACTGAAGCTTTCTTT CASSQAAGHLNTEAFF
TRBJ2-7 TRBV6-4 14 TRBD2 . TGTGCCAGTAGGACTAGCGGGGGCCTGGGCGAGCTGTACTTC CASRTSGGLGELYF
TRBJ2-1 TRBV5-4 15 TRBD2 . TGTGCCAGCAGCTTGGGATCCCTAGCGGGGGATGAGCAGTTCTTC CASSLGSLAGDEQFF
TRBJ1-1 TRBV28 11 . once TGTGCCAGCTGGCTGAACACTGAAGCTTTCTTT CASWLNTEAFF
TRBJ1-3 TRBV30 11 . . TGTGCCTGGACCCTTGGAAACACCATATATTTT CAWTLGNTIYF
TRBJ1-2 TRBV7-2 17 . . TGTGCCAGCAGCTTAGAAGTTGTAACAGGGCTAAACTATGGCTACACCTTC CASSLEVVTGLNYGYTF
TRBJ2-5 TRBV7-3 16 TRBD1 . TGTGCCAGCAGCCGAGAAGGGACAGGGGGCGCCGGGACCCAGTACTTC CASSREGTGGAGTQYF
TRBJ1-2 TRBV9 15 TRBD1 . TGTGCCAGCAGCCCCCGTGGGACAGGGTCATATGGCTACACCTTC CASSPRGTGSYGYTF
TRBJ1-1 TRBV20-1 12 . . TGCAGTGCTAGTGCCAGAGGGAGAGAAGCTTTCTTT CSASARGREAFF
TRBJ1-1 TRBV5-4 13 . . TGTGCCAGCGCATCCACCTCGGACACTGAAGCTTTCTTT CASASTSDTEAFF
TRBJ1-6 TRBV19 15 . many TGTGCCAGTAGCTCCGTGACTGCTTTCAATTCACCCCTCCACTTT CASSSVTAFNSPLHF
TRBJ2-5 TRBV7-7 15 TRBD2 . TGTGCCAGCAGCTTCGGAGCGGGGGGCCAAGAGACCCAGTACTTC CASSFGAGGQETQYF
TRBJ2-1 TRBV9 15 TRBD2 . TGTGCCAGCAGCGCTAGCGGGAGCTCCTACAATGAGCAGTTCTTC CASSASGSSYNEQFF
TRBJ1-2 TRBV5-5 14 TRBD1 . TGTGCCAGCAGCCAAACAGGGGGCGAGGGTGGCTACACCTTC CASSQTGGEGGYTF
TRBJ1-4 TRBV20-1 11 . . TGCAGTGCTAAACGGTATGAAAAACTGTTTTTT CSAKRYEKLFF
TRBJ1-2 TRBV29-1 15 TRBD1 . TGCAGCGTTGGGGGCGCAGGGGGAAGGAACTATGGCTACACCTTC CSVGGAGGRNYGYTF
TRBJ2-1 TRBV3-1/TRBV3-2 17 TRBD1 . TGTGCCAGCAGTCGGTATGGGACAGGACAATCCTACAATGAGCAGTTCTTC CASSRYGTGQSYNEQFF
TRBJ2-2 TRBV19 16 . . TGTGCCAGTAGTATTGGGGGGACAGCGAACACCGGGGAGCTGTTTTTT CASSIGGTANTGELFF
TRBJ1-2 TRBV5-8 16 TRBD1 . TGTGCCAGCAGCTTGAGGTCGGGACAGCAAAACTATGGCTACACCTTC CASSLRSGQQNYGYTF
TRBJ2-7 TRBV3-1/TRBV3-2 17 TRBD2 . TGTGCCAGCAGCCAAGGGAGCGCGGGGGGGCCGTTTCGCGAGCAGTACTTC CASSQGSAGGPFREQYF